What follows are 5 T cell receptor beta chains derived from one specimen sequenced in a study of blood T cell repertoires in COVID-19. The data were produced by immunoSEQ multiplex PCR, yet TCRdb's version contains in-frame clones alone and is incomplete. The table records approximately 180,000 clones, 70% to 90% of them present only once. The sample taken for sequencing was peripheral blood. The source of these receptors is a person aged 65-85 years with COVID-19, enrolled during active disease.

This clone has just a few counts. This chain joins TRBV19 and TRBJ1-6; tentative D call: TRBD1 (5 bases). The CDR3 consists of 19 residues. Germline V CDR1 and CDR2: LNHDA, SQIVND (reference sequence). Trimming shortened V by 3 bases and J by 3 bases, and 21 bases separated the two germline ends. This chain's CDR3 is CASSISDRVGSDYNSPLHF. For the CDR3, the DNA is TGTGCCAGTAGTATTTCAGACAGAGTTGGCTCGGACTATAATTCACCCCTCCACTTT. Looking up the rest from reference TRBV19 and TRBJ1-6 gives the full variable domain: DGGITQSPKYLFRKEGQNVTLSCEQNLNHDAMYWYRQDPGQGLRLIYYSQIVNDFQKGDIAEGYSVSREKKESFPLTVTSAQKNPTAFYLCASSISDRVGSDYNSPLHFGNGTRLTVT.

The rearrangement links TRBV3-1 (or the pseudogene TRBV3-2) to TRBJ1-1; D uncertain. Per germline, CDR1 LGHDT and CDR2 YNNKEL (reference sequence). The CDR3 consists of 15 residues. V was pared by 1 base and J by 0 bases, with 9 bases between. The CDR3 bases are TGTGCCAGCAGCCAAGGAGGGCTGATGAACACTGAAGCTTTCTTT. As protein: CASSQGGLMNTEAFF.

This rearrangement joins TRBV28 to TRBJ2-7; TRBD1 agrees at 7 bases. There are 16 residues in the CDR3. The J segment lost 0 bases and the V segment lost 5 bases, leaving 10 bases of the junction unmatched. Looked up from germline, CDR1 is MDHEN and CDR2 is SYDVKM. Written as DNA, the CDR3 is TGTGCCAGCAGTGAACCGGGACAGCGCATCTCCTACGAGCAGTACTTC. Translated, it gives CASSEPGQRISYEQYF.

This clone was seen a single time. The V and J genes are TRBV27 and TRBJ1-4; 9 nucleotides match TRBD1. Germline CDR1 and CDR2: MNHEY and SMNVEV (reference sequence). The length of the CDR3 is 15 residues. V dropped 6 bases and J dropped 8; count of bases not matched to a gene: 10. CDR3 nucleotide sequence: TGTGCCAGCAGCTCCCCGGGACAGGGTACCGAAAAACTGTTTTTT. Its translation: CASSSPGQGTEKLFF. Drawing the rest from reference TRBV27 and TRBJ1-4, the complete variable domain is EAQVTQNPRYLITVTGKKLTVTCSQNMNHEYMSWYRQDPGLGLRQIYYSMNVEVTDKGDVPEGYKVSRKEKRNFPLILESPSPNQTSLYFCASSSPGQGTEKLFFGSGTQLSVL.

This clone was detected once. The CDR3 bases are TGTGCCAGCAGCTTAGGGACTTCTCGCGAGACCCAGTACTTC. Its protein product is CASSLGTSRETQYF. The V call is TRBV7-2, the J call TRBJ2-5, with D perhaps matching TRBD2 (5 bases). Germline-derived CDR1 and CDR2 are SGHTA and FQGNSA. CDR3 length: 14 amino acids. The V end was cut by 1 base, the J end by 5 bases, with 11 bases between.